A selection of T cell receptor beta chains follows, all from one sample in a study of shared clonotypes between healthy human individuals. The protocol was immunoSEQ multiplex PCR, while the TCRdb copy is restricted to in-frame clones and leaves out a portion. Counted here are approximately 2.3 million clones, about 92% occurring once; the ten biggest clones make up 0.35% to 0.45%. The sample was naive CD4+ T cells from PBMCs. The origin of the receptors is a man aged 18 to 30 in good health. Some clones in this sample may be carry-over from other donors' samples. The CDR3 runs from the conserved cysteine through the conserved F or W. The D gene is left open where the match is weak. Expanded clones are given a class, and other clones once, few, many or no size at all.

D gene: TRBD1
J gene: TRBJ1-1
V gene: TRBV5-1
clone size: few
CDR3 protein: CASSLELGQGVEAFF
CDR3 DNA: TGCGCCAGCAGCTTGGAATTGGGACAGGGGGTTGAAGCTTTCTTT

D gene: TRBD2
J gene: TRBJ2-2
V gene: TRBV4-2
clone size: .
CDR3 protein: CASSRGLAGARGELFF
CDR3 DNA: TGTGCCAGCAGCCGGGGACTAGCGGGAGCAAGGGGGGAGCTGTTTTTT

D gene: TRBD2
J gene: TRBJ2-1
V gene: TRBV13
clone size: .
CDR3 protein: CASSLAGGREQFF
CDR3 DNA: TGTGCCAGCAGCCTAGCGGGAGGCCGGGAGCAGTTCTTC

D gene: TRBD2
J gene: TRBJ2-7
V gene: TRBV11-2
clone size: .
CDR3 protein: CASSKGGLAGNYEQYF
CDR3 DNA: TGTGCCAGCAGCAAAGGGGGTCTAGCGGGAAACTACGAGCAGTACTTC

D gene: .
J gene: TRBJ2-1
V gene: TRBV5-5
clone size: .
CDR3 protein: CASSLLVGSYNEQFF
CDR3 DNA: TGTGCCAGCAGCTTGCTCGTGGGCTCCTACAATGAGCAGTTCTTC

D gene: .
J gene: TRBJ2-3
V gene: TRBV5-1
clone size: .
CDR3 protein: CASSVAASTDTQYF
CDR3 DNA: TGCGCCAGCAGCGTAGCGGCAAGCACAGATACGCAGTATTTT

D gene: .
J gene: TRBJ1-1
V gene: TRBV6-6
clone size: .
CDR3 protein: CASGGGGTEAFF
CDR3 DNA: TGTGCCAGCGGAGGTGGCGGCACTGAAGCTTTCTTT

D gene: TRBD1
J gene: TRBJ1-5
V gene: TRBV5-5
clone size: .
CDR3 protein: CASSSRQGGQPQHF
CDR3 DNA: TGTGCCAGCAGCTCCCGACAGGGAGGTCAGCCCCAGCATTTT

D gene: TRBD2
J gene: TRBJ2-4
V gene: TRBV28
clone size: once
CDR3 protein: CASSLAGVGRDIQYF
CDR3 DNA: TGTGCCAGCAGTTTAGCGGGGGTGGGGAGGGACATTCAGTACTTC

D gene: .
J gene: TRBJ1-5
V gene: TRBV4-2
clone size: once
CDR3 protein: CASSQEGSSGSNQPQHF
CDR3 DNA: TGTGCCAGCAGCCAAGAGGGCAGCTCGGGGAGCAATCAGCCCCAGCATTTT

D gene: TRBD1
J gene: TRBJ2-2
V gene: TRBV7-3
clone size: .
CDR3 protein: CASSSGTARNTGELFF
CDR3 DNA: TGTGCCAGCAGCTCCGGGACAGCTCGGAACACCGGGGAGCTGTTTTTT

D gene: .
J gene: TRBJ2-3
V gene: TRBV7-2
clone size: .
CDR3 protein: CASRLIPSTDTQYF
CDR3 DNA: TGTGCCAGCAGACTGATCCCTAGCACAGATACGCAGTATTTT

D gene: TRBD1
J gene: TRBJ2-5
V gene: TRBV18
clone size: .
CDR3 protein: CASSLTGGRQETQYF
CDR3 DNA: TGTGCCAGCTCTCTTACAGGGGGTCGCCAAGAGACCCAGTACTTC

D gene: TRBD2
J gene: TRBJ2-1
V gene: TRBV14
clone size: .
CDR3 protein: CASSPPSGLYNEQFF
CDR3 DNA: TGTGCCAGCAGCCCTCCTAGCGGGCTCTACAATGAGCAGTTCTTC

D gene: .
J gene: TRBJ1-5
V gene: TRBV28
clone size: .
CDR3 protein: CASSFISGGNQPQHF
CDR3 DNA: TGTGCCAGCAGTTTTATATCAGGTGGGAATCAGCCCCAGCATTTT

D gene: .
J gene: TRBJ2-7
V gene: TRBV21-1
clone size: .
CDR3 protein: CASSIGLEPYEQYF
CDR3 DNA: TGTGCCAGCAGCATCGGACTAGAGCCCTACGAGCAGTACTTC

D gene: .
J gene: TRBJ1-1
V gene: TRBV10-3
clone size: .
CDR3 protein: CAISDRTSLVNTEAFF
CDR3 DNA: TGTGCCATCAGTGATCGTACGTCCCTGGTGAACACTGAAGCTTTCTTT

D gene: TRBD2
J gene: TRBJ2-2
V gene: TRBV4-3
clone size: once
CDR3 protein: CASSQELALADNTGELFF
CDR3 DNA: TGCGCCAGCAGCCAAGAATTAGCACTAGCGGATAACACCGGGGAGCTGTTTTTT

D gene: .
J gene: TRBJ2-6
V gene: TRBV19
clone size: .
CDR3 protein: CASSHGRGRGPGANVLTF
CDR3 DNA: TGTGCCAGTAGCCACGGTCGAGGGAGGGGGCCAGGGGCCAACGTCCTGACTTTC

D gene: TRBD2
J gene: TRBJ2-1
V gene: TRBV27
clone size: .
CDR3 protein: CASSLRGGSTVYNEQFF
CDR3 DNA: TGTGCCAGCAGTTTACGGGGCGGGAGTACGGTCTACAATGAGCAGTTCTTC

D gene: .
J gene: TRBJ1-1
V gene: TRBV7-3
clone size: few
CDR3 protein: CASSVEMNTEAFF
CDR3 DNA: TGTGCCAGCAGTGTCGAGATGAACACTGAAGCTTTCTTT

D gene: .
J gene: TRBJ1-5
V gene: TRBV28
clone size: .
CDR3 protein: CASSTSRKHQHF
CDR3 DNA: TGTGCCAGCAGTACCTCGAGGAAGCACCAGCATTTT

D gene: TRBD2
J gene: TRBJ2-1
V gene: TRBV7-3
clone size: few
CDR3 protein: CASSPGLAFYNEQFF
CDR3 DNA: TGTGCCAGCAGCCCGGGACTAGCGTTCTACAATGAGCAGTTCTTC

D gene: TRBD1
J gene: TRBJ2-7
V gene: TRBV28
clone size: .
CDR3 protein: CTSSLRDRVSYEQYF
CDR3 DNA: TGTACCAGCAGTTTAAGGGACAGGGTATCCTACGAGCAGTACTTC

D gene: .
J gene: TRBJ2-2
V gene: TRBV15
clone size: .
CDR3 protein: CATSRDSVTNTGELFF
CDR3 DNA: TGTGCCACCAGCAGGGACAGCGTCACGAACACCGGGGAGCTGTTTTTT

D gene: .
J gene: TRBJ2-4
V gene: TRBV28
clone size: .
CDR3 protein: CASGPDIQYF
CDR3 DNA: TGTGCCAGTGGACCGGACATTCAGTACTTC

D gene: .
J gene: TRBJ1-1
V gene: TRBV10-3
clone size: .
CDR3 protein: CAIREGRMNTEAFF
CDR3 DNA: TGTGCCATCAGGGAGGGACGGATGAACACTGAAGCTTTCTTT

D gene: .
J gene: TRBJ1-1
V gene: TRBV27
clone size: .
CDR3 protein: CASRARERARNTEAFF
CDR3 DNA: TGTGCCAGCAGGGCCCGTGAGCGTGCCAGGAACACTGAAGCTTTCTTT

D gene: .
J gene: TRBJ1-1
V gene: TRBV7-3
clone size: .
CDR3 protein: CASSVMRDTEAFF
CDR3 DNA: TGTGCCAGCAGCGTAATGAGGGACACTGAAGCTTTCTTT

D gene: .
J gene: TRBJ2-3
V gene: TRBV7-2
clone size: .
CDR3 protein: CASGGDSFTDTQYF
CDR3 DNA: TGTGCCAGCGGGGGGGACAGCTTCACAGATACGCAGTATTTT

D gene: .
J gene: TRBJ2-3
V gene: TRBV7-3
clone size: .
CDR3 protein: CASSPPGDTQYF
CDR3 DNA: TGTGCCAGCAGCCCTCCAGGAGATACGCAGTATTTT

D gene: TRBD1
J gene: TRBJ2-3
V gene: TRBV9
clone size: once
CDR3 protein: CASSLEDRSTDTQYF
CDR3 DNA: TGTGCCAGCAGCTTAGAGGACAGGAGTACAGATACGCAGTATTTT

D gene: .
J gene: TRBJ1-1
V gene: TRBV6-6
clone size: .
CDR3 protein: CASSYGAENTEAFF
CDR3 DNA: TGTGCCAGCAGTTACGGTGCGGAGAACACTGAAGCTTTCTTT

D gene: TRBD1
J gene: TRBJ2-7
V gene: TRBV4-3
clone size: .
CDR3 protein: CASSRTGTGAYEQYF
CDR3 DNA: TGCGCCAGCAGCCGAACCGGGACAGGGGCCTACGAGCAGTACTTC

D gene: .
J gene: TRBJ2-7
V gene: TRBV10-3
clone size: .
CDR3 protein: CAISDSSRTSKEQYF
CDR3 DNA: TGTGCCATCAGTGACTCTAGCCGAACTAGTAAAGAGCAGTACTTC

D gene: TRBD1
J gene: TRBJ2-7
V gene: TRBV4-3
clone size: .
CDR3 protein: CASSRTGQGVGEQYF
CDR3 DNA: TGCGCCAGCAGCCGAACCGGACAGGGGGTTGGGGAGCAGTACTTC

D gene: .
J gene: TRBJ2-6
V gene: TRBV10-3
clone size: .
CDR3 protein: CAIRDRFQSGSGANVLTF
CDR3 DNA: TGTGCCATCAGGGACCGGTTCCAGTCTGGCTCTGGGGCCAACGTCCTGACTTTC

D gene: .
J gene: TRBJ1-1
V gene: TRBV30
clone size: few
CDR3 protein: CAWSGQPNTEAFF
CDR3 DNA: TGTGCCTGGAGTGGACAGCCGAACACTGAAGCTTTCTTT

D gene: .
J gene: TRBJ2-5
V gene: TRBV4-3
clone size: .
CDR3 protein: CASSQDIRAFPYQETQYF
CDR3 DNA: TGCGCCAGCAGCCAAGATATTCGAGCCTTTCCCTACCAAGAGACCCAGTACTTC

D gene: .
J gene: TRBJ1-1
V gene: TRBV19
clone size: .
CDR3 protein: CASSIDPRGVMSTEAFF
CDR3 DNA: TGTGCCAGTAGTATAGATCCCAGGGGAGTTATGAGCACTGAAGCTTTCTTT

D gene: .
J gene: TRBJ1-2
V gene: TRBV7-2
clone size: .
CDR3 protein: CASSLEDSPSYGYTF
CDR3 DNA: TGTGCCAGCAGCTTAGAGGACAGCCCCTCCTATGGCTACACCTTC

D gene: .
J gene: TRBJ2-5
V gene: TRBV28
clone size: .
CDR3 protein: CASSPRLWRGSGETQYF
CDR3 DNA: TGTGCCAGCAGTCCTCGCCTTTGGCGCGGGTCCGGCGAGACCCAGTACTTC

D gene: TRBD2
J gene: TRBJ2-3
V gene: TRBV7-2
clone size: .
CDR3 protein: CASSPGTSGRTGDTQYF
CDR3 DNA: TGTGCCAGCAGCCCAGGGACTAGCGGGAGGACAGGGGATACGCAGTATTTT

D gene: .
J gene: TRBJ1-1
V gene: TRBV5-4
clone size: .
CDR3 protein: CASSLDSRFEAFF
CDR3 DNA: TGTGCCAGCAGCTTGGACAGTAGGTTTGAAGCTTTCTTT

D gene: TRBD1
J gene: TRBJ2-7
V gene: TRBV7-2
clone size: .
CDR3 protein: CASSLAGQGAPYEQYF
CDR3 DNA: TGTGCCAGCAGCTTAGCGGGACAGGGGGCTCCTTACGAGCAGTACTTC

D gene: .
J gene: TRBJ2-1
V gene: TRBV6-5
clone size: .
CDR3 protein: CASSPKDEQFF
CDR3 DNA: TGTGCCAGCAGTCCTAAAGATGAGCAGTTCTTC

D gene: .
J gene: TRBJ1-1
V gene: TRBV6-1
clone size: once
CDR3 protein: CASSELGENTEAFF
CDR3 DNA: TGTGCCAGCAGTGAATTAGGGGAGAACACTGAAGCTTTCTTT

D gene: .
J gene: TRBJ2-7
V gene: TRBV5-1
clone size: .
CDR3 protein: CASSPEGSGLGEQYF
CDR3 DNA: TGCGCCAGCAGCCCCGAGGGCAGCGGTCTTGGGGAGCAGTACTTC

D gene: .
J gene: TRBJ2-1
V gene: TRBV11-2
clone size: .
CDR3 protein: CASSSGLPTVQFF
CDR3 DNA: TGTGCCAGCAGCTCTGGACTACCTACGGTGCAGTTCTTC